This T cell receptor (beta chain) was identified during a study of blood T cell repertoires in COVID-19. At the level of the study: Sources were T cells, B-cell-depleted T cells, or PBMCs; the material itself was cDNA or gDNA.

Per the study methods: Nucleated cell counts were estimated from reference gene primer amplification. This table comes from immunoSEQ multiplex PCR, and its TCRdb copy is limited to in-frame clones, with some not included. V and J calls and clone size are given by that table; D and trimming were obtained from the DNA. The profile shows more than 120,000 clones, over 80% of them singletons. The CDR3 is 14 amino acids. V dropped 2 bases and J dropped 4 bases, with 10 bases sitting between them. The germline CDR1 and CDR2 sequences are SGHDN and FVKESK. Sequencing used peripheral blood. This chain connects TRBV14 to TRBJ2-3; weak D call: TRBD1 (6 bases). The clonotype originates from a woman aged 50 to 60 with acute or convalescent COVID-19. For the CDR3, the DNA is TGTGCCAGCAGCCAAAGACAGGTCCCAGATACGCAGTATTTT. The encoded protein is CASSQRQVPDTQYF.